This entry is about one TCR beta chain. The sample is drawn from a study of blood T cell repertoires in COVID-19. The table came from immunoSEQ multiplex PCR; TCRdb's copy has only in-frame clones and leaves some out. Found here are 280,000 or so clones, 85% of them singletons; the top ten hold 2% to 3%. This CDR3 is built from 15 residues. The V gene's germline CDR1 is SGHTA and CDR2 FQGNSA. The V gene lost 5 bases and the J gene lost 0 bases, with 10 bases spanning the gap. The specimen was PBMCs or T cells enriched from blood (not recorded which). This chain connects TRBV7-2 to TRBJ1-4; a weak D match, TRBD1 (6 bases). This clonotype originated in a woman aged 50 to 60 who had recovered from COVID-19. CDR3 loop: CASSPQGSTNEKLFF. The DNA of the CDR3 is TGTGCCAGCAGCCCACAGGGATCAACTAATGAAAAACTGTTTTTT. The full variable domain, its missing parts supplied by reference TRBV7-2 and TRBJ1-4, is GAGVSQSPSNKVTEKGKDVELRCDPISGHTALYWYRQSLGQGLEFLIYFQGNSAPDKSGLPSDRFSAERTGGSVSTLTIQRTQQEDSAVYLCASSPQGSTNEKLFFGSGTQLSVL.